This TCR beta chain originates from a study of blood T cell repertoires in COVID-19. Study at large: Sources were T cells, B-cell-depleted T cells, or PBMCs; the material itself was cDNA or gDNA.

Assignments of participants to cohorts depended upon their own reported clinical history. This clone showed up just once. Under the authors' procedure: Reference gene primer amplification in the assay estimated nucleated cell counts. Assay: immunoSEQ multiplex PCR; the TCRdb copy retains only in-frame clones and omits some. V and J calls and clone size are copied from that table; D and trimming were computed from the DNA. The table has around 54,000 clones, 70% to 80% seen once. The germline gives CDR1 SGHTS, CDR2 YDEGEE. V lost 2 bases, J lost 1 base, and 7 bases lay in between. This CDR3 comprises 13 residues.

The J gene is TRBJ2-7, the V gene TRBV5-8; D is possibly TRBD1 (6 bases). The clonotype originates from a woman between 45 and 65 years old with acute COVID-19. Sequencing used PBMCs or T cells enriched from blood (not recorded which). CDR3 DNA: TGTGCCAGCAGCTTAAGGGGGTCCTACGAGCAGTACTTC. This codes for CASSLRGSYEQYF.